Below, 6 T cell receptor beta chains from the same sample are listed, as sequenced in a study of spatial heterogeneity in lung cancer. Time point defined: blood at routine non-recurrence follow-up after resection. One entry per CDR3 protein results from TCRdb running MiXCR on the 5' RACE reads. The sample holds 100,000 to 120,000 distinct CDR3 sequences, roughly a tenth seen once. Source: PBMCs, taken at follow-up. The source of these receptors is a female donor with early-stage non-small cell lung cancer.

CDR3 amino acids: CASSLAGGFNTEAFF. CDR3 coding DNA: TGTGCCAGCAGCTTGGCCGGGGGGTTTAACACTGAAGCTTTCTTT. V gene TRBV5-4 combines with J gene TRBJ1-1; a weak D match, TRBD1 (5 bases). V was cut by 0 bases and J by 2 bases, with 11 bases left in between. The CDR3 consists of 15 residues. Germline CDR1 is SGHNT and CDR2 is YYREEE (reference sequence).

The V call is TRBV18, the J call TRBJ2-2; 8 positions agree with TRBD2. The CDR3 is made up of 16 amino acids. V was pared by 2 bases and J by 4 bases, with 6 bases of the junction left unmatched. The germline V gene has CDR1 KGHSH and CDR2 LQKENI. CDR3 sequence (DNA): TGTGCCAGCTCACCAGTCGGGACTAGAGGCACCGGGGAGCTGTTTTTT. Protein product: CASSPVGTRGTGELFF.

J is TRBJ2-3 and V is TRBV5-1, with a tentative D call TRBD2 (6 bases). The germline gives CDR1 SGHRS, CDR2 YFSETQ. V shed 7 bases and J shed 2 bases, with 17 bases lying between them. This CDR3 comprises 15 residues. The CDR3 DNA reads TGCGCCAGCGCCAACCCGGAGGGCCACACAGATACGCAGTATTTT. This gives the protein CASANPEGHTDTQYF.

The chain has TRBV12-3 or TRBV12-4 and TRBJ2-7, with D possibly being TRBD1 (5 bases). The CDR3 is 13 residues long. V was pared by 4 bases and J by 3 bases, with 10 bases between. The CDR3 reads CASSSYRSYEQYF. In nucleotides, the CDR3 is TGTGCCAGCAGTTCGTACAGGAGCTACGAGCAGTACTTC.

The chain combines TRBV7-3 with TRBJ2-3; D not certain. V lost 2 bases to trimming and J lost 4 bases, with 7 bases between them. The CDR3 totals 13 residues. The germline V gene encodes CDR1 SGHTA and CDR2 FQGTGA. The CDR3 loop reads CASSLDGSDTQYF. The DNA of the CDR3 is TGTGCCAGCAGCTTAGACGGATCAGATACGCAGTATTTT.

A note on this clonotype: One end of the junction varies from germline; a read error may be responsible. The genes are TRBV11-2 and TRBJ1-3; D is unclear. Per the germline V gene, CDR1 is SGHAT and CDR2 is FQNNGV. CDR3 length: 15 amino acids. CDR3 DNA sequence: TGTGCCAGCGGCTTAGGCTCAAACTCTGGAAACACCATATATTTT. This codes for CASGLGSNSGNTIYF.